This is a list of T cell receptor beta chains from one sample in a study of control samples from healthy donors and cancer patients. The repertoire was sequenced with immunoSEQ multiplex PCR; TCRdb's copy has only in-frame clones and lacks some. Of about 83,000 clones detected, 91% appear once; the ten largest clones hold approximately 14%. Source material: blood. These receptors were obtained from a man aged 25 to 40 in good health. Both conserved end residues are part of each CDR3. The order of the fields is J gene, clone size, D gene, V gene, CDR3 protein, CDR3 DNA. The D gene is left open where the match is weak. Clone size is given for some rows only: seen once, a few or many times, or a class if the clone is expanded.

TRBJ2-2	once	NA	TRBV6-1	CASSEEARGTGELFF	TGTGCCAGCAGTGAAGAAGCCAGGGGCACCGGGGAGCTGTTTTTT
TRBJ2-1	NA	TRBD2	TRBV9	CASTGTGGNEQFF	TGTGCCAGCACCGGGACGGGAGGCAATGAGCAGTTCTTC
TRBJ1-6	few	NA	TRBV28	CASTSEALGRSPLHF	TGTGCCAGCACATCCGAGGCACTTGGGCGTTCACCCCTCCACTTT
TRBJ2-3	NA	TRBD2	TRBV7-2	CASSPGKAGGRTDTQYF	TGTGCCAGCAGCCCGGGGAAGGCGGGGGGCCGCACAGATACGCAGTATTTT
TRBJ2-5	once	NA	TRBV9	CASSVGLMETQYF	TGTGCCAGCAGCGTAGGCCTCATGGAGACCCAGTACTTC
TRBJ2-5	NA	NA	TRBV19	CASSIHGLGQETQYF	TGTGCCAGTAGTATCCACGGACTGGGCCAAGAGACCCAGTACTTC
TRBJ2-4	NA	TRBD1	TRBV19	CASSIEPSGQGTSKNIQYF	TGTGCCAGTAGTATAGAGCCCTCCGGACAGGGGACATCCAAAAACATTCAGTACTTC
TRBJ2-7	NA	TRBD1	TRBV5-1	CASSLDRDRVHEQYF	TGCGCCAGCAGCTTGGACCGGGACAGGGTCCACGAGCAGTACTTC
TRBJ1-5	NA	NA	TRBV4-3	CASSPATYQPQHF	TGCGCCAGCAGCCCCGCAACTTATCAGCCCCAGCATTTT
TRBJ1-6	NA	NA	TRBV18	CASSPRGQPEGALHF	TGTGCCAGCTCACCACGGGGCCAGCCTGAAGGGGCCCTCCACTTT
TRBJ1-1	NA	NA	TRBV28	CASSQPISQTAMNTEAFF	TGTGCCAGCAGTCAACCGATAAGCCAGACAGCAATGAACACTGAAGCTTTCTTT
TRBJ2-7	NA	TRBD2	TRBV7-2	CASRPPAGGPHEQYF	TGTGCCAGCAGGCCGCCAGCGGGAGGGCCTCACGAGCAGTACTTC
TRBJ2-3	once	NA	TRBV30	CAWSVPPTDTQYF	TGTGCCTGGAGTGTTCCCCCGACAGATACGCAGTATTTT
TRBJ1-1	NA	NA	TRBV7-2	CASSLAGGRKNTEAFF	TGTGCCAGCAGCTTAGCGGGGGGACGGAAGAACACTGAAGCTTTCTTT
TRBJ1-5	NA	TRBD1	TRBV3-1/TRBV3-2	CASSQGQGNQPQHF	TGTGCCAGCAGCCAAGGACAGGGTAATCAGCCCCAGCATTTT
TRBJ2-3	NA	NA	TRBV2	CASSQGASTDTQYF	TGTGCCAGCAGCCAGGGTGCTAGCACAGATACGCAGTATTTT
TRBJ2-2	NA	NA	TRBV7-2	CASSPSGPSTGELFF	TGTGCCAGCAGCCCTTCCGGGCCGTCCACCGGGGAGCTGTTTTTT
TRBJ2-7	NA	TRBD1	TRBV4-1	CASSQPTGGLHEQYF	TGCGCCAGCAGCCAGCCCACAGGGGGCCTTCACGAGCAGTACTTC
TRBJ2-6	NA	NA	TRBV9	CASSLNRQDHLVSGANVLTF	TGTGCCAGCAGCCTCAATCGACAGGACCACCTTGTCTCTGGGGCCAACGTCCTGACTTTC
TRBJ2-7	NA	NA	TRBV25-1	CASSELDGSYEQYF	TGTGCCAGCAGTGAACTGGACGGCTCCTACGAGCAGTACTTC
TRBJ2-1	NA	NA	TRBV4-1	CASSQSQPGEQFF	TGCGCCAGCAGCCAATCCCAACCAGGCGAGCAGTTCTTC
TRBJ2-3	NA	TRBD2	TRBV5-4	CASSLVSGARTDTQYF	TGTGCCAGCAGCTTGGTTAGCGGGGCCCGCACAGATACGCAGTATTTT
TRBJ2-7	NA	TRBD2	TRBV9	CASSGGTSGSLEQYF	TGTGCCAGCAGCGGTGGGACTAGCGGGAGTTTGGAGCAGTACTTC
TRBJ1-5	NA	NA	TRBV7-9	CASSLGDSGNQPQHF	TGTGCCAGCAGCTTAGGTGATAGTGGCAATCAGCCCCAGCATTTT
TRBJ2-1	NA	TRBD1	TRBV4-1	CASSQYSGGLTYNEQFF	TGCGCCAGCAGCCAATATTCAGGGGGCCTAACCTACAATGAGCAGTTCTTC
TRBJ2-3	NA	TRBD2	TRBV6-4	CASNGDTRLAGVTDTQYF	TGTGCCAGCAATGGGGATACTCGCTTAGCGGGAGTCACAGATACGCAGTATTTT
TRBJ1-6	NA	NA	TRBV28	CASRAGSLNSPLHF	TGTGCCAGCAGGGCCGGGTCCTTAAATTCACCCCTCCACTTT
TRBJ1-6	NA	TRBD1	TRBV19	CASRDRERWSPLHF	TGTGCCAGTAGAGACAGGGAGAGGTGGTCACCCCTCCACTTT
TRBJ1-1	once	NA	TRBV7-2	CASSYMDYDGAFF	TGTGCCAGCAGCTACATGGACTACGACGGAGCTTTCTTT
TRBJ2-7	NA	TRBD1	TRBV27	CASLSSGTGRYEQYF	TGTGCCAGCCTATCCTCCGGGACAGGGCGATACGAGCAGTACTTC
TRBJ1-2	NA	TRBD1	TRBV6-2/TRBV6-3	CASSVPGQGAYYGYTF	TGTGCCAGCAGCGTCCCGGGACAGGGGGCTTACTATGGCTACACCTTC
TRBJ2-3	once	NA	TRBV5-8	CASSLTGTDTQYF	TGTGCCAGCAGCTTGACAGGGACAGATACGCAGTATTTT
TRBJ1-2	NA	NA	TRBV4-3	CASSQDGSGGFYGYTF	TGCGCCAGCAGCCAAGATGGGTCGGGGGGTTTCTATGGCTACACCTTC